This TCR beta chain comes out of a study of T cell responses to AZD1222 COVID-19 vaccine. Notes on the study in general: Just a handful of people given AZD1222 tested seropositive at baseline. Most donors were white British, females outnumbered males, and clonal diversity was possibly underestimated. CD4 TCRs linked to vaccination spanned spike, dominating at 160-218 and 743-854. In all cases, repertoires were sampled only after the peak T cell response.

From germline, CDR1 is SNHLY and CDR2 FYNNEI. The ends were cut back, 7 bases at V and 0 bases at J, with 15 bases in the middle. The CDR3 extends over 16 amino acids. Details on this clone: Its target is unknown.

The assay was immunoSEQ multiplex PCR, and TCRdb's table has in-frame clones only and misses some. The sample carries some 200,000 clones, approximately 91% recorded once. V usage is TRBV2 and J usage is TRBJ1-4; D possibly corresponds to TRBD1 (5 bases). The receptor was derived from an adult in good health. The sequencing used peripheral blood, collected on day 0 of AZD1222 vaccination. Here the CDR3 reads CASTRRAQATNEKLFF. The CDR3 DNA reads TGTGCCAGCACTCGAAGGGCACAGGCAACTAATGAAAAACTGTTTTTT.